This T cell receptor (beta chain) was identified during a study of blood T cell repertoires in COVID-19. The wider study: The origin of the acute and convalescent COVID-19 samples was the United States, Italy and Spain. T cells, B-cell-depleted T cells, or PBMCs provided the cDNA or gDNA that served as material.

Authors' data handling: Amplification of reference gene primers was used by the study to estimate nucleated cell counts. The protocol was immunoSEQ multiplex PCR, while the TCRdb copy is restricted to in-frame clones and leaves out a portion. V, J and clone size are those of that table, while D and trimming were read from the DNA. This sample yields 90,000 to 100,000 clones, of which approximately 72% are seen a single time; approximately 25% belongs to the top ten. The length of the CDR3 is 17 residues. The ends were cut back, 0 bases at V and 2 bases at J, with 12 bases in the middle. Germline CDR1 reads SGHRS; CDR2 reads YFSETQ.

This clonotype originated in a man between 70 and 80 years old with acute or convalescent COVID-19. The V call is TRBV5-1, the J call TRBJ2-6; possible D gene TRBD2, 5 bases. Sequencing input: peripheral blood. In nucleotides, the CDR3 is TGCGCCAGCAGCTTGGCCGGGATAATCACTGGGGCCAACGTCCTGACTTTC. Translation gives CASSLAGIITGANVLTF.